A selection of T cell receptor beta chains follows, all from one sample in a study of cytomegalovirus exposure and HLA in healthy donors. The data were produced by immunoSEQ multiplex PCR, yet TCRdb's version contains in-frame clones alone and is incomplete. The table shows roughly 310,000 clones, with approximately 91% occurring only once. The sequenced sample was PBMCs. These receptors originate from a man aged 30 to 39 in good health and CMV-seronegative. CDR3s include the opening cysteine and the closing phenylalanine or tryptophan. The D gene is left open where the match is weak. The listing skips clone size in some rows; elsewhere it reads once, few, many or a size class.

abundance: NA
len: 13
d_gene: NA
v_gene: TRBV10-3
j_gene: TRBJ1-2
CDR3nt: TGTGCCATCAAGACAGGCGCCGGCTATGGCTACACCTTC
CDR3aa: CAIKTGAGYGYTF

abundance: NA
len: 15
d_gene: TRBD1
v_gene: TRBV10-3
j_gene: TRBJ2-7
CDR3nt: TGTGCCATCAGTGAGTATGCAGGGGGCGAGGACGAGCAGTACTTC
CDR3aa: CAISEYAGGEDEQYF

abundance: NA
len: 15
d_gene: NA
v_gene: TRBV7-7
j_gene: TRBJ2-5
CDR3nt: TGTGCCAGCAGCGACAACGCAGGGGACCAAGAGACCCAGTACTTC
CDR3aa: CASSDNAGDQETQYF

abundance: NA
len: 14
d_gene: TRBD1
v_gene: TRBV29-1
j_gene: TRBJ1-4
CDR3nt: TGCAGCGCTCCGGACAGGGGGGCGCCGGAAAAACTGTTTTTT
CDR3aa: CSAPDRGAPEKLFF

abundance: NA
len: 16
d_gene: TRBD2
v_gene: TRBV11-2
j_gene: TRBJ2-1
CDR3nt: TGTGCCAGCAGCTTATCTAGCGGGGGATCCTACAATGAGCAGTTCTTC
CDR3aa: CASSLSSGGSYNEQFF

abundance: NA
len: 16
d_gene: NA
v_gene: TRBV9
j_gene: TRBJ2-1
CDR3nt: TGTGCCAGCAGCGTAGCTGCACAGAACTCCTACAATGAGCAGTTCTTC
CDR3aa: CASSVAAQNSYNEQFF

abundance: NA
len: 18
d_gene: TRBD1
v_gene: TRBV5-6
j_gene: TRBJ2-6
CDR3nt: TGTGCCAGCAGCTTGGGGCCAAGGACAGGGGTCGGGGCCAACGTCCTGACTTTC
CDR3aa: CASSLGPRTGVGANVLTF

abundance: NA
len: 14
d_gene: TRBD1
v_gene: TRBV2
j_gene: TRBJ2-7
CDR3nt: TGTGCCAGCATATGGACAGGGGGATCCTACGAGCAGTACTTC
CDR3aa: CASIWTGGSYEQYF

abundance: NA
len: 14
d_gene: NA
v_gene: TRBV5-1
j_gene: TRBJ2-5
CDR3nt: TGCGCCAGCAGCTTGGACTGGTGGCAAGAGACCCAGTACTTC
CDR3aa: CASSLDWWQETQYF

abundance: NA
len: 15
d_gene: NA
v_gene: TRBV21-1
j_gene: TRBJ2-3
CDR3nt: TGTGCCAGCAGCAAATGCGCGGGTCGCACAGATACGCAGTATTTT
CDR3aa: CASSKCAGRTDTQYF

abundance: once
len: 16
d_gene: TRBD1
v_gene: TRBV2
j_gene: TRBJ1-1
CDR3nt: TGTGCCAGCAGGCGACAGGGTGTGGGGGCGAACACTGAAGCTTTCTTT
CDR3aa: CASRRQGVGANTEAFF

abundance: NA
len: 15
d_gene: TRBD1
v_gene: TRBV2
j_gene: TRBJ1-4
CDR3nt: TGTGCCAGCAGGACGTACAGGGGGTCTAATGAAAAACTGTTTTTT
CDR3aa: CASRTYRGSNEKLFF

abundance: NA
len: 16
d_gene: TRBD2
v_gene: TRBV19
j_gene: TRBJ2-5
CDR3nt: TGTGCCAGTAGTATACTAGCGGGGGGGCATTTGGAGACCCAGTACTTC
CDR3aa: CASSILAGGHLETQYF

abundance: NA
len: 12
d_gene: NA
v_gene: TRBV5-8
j_gene: TRBJ1-1
CDR3nt: TGTGCCAGCAGCTTCACAGGGCTCGGCGCTTTCTTT
CDR3aa: CASSFTGLGAFF

abundance: NA
len: 15
d_gene: TRBD1
v_gene: TRBV28
j_gene: TRBJ1-6
CDR3nt: TGTGCCAGCACCACCCTCCGGGACAGCAAGCCACCCCTCCACTTT
CDR3aa: CASTTLRDSKPPLHF

abundance: NA
len: 13
d_gene: NA
v_gene: TRBV30
j_gene: TRBJ2-6
CDR3nt: TGTGCCAGCGACAGACCTGGGGCCAACGTCCTGACTTTC
CDR3aa: CASDRPGANVLTF

abundance: NA
len: 14
d_gene: TRBD1
v_gene: TRBV7-9
j_gene: TRBJ1-2
CDR3nt: TGTGCCAGCAGCTTCGGGACAGCTAACTATGGCTACACCTTC
CDR3aa: CASSFGTANYGYTF

abundance: NA
len: 13
d_gene: NA
v_gene: TRBV7-2
j_gene: TRBJ1-2
CDR3nt: TGTGCCAGCAGCTTAGTGGGCGGAGGGGGCTACACCTTC
CDR3aa: CASSLVGGGGYTF

abundance: NA
len: 14
d_gene: NA
v_gene: TRBV5-6
j_gene: TRBJ2-2
CDR3nt: TGTGCCAGCAGCTTGGGAGGATTTACCGGGGAGCTGTTTTTT
CDR3aa: CASSLGGFTGELFF

abundance: NA
len: 15
d_gene: TRBD1
v_gene: TRBV6-6
j_gene: TRBJ1-1
CDR3nt: TGTGCCACTTCAACCTTACGGGACAGTGGCGTTGAAGCTTTCTTT
CDR3aa: CATSTLRDSGVEAFF

abundance: NA
len: 13
d_gene: NA
v_gene: TRBV11-2
j_gene: TRBJ1-1
CDR3nt: TGTGCCAGCAGCCCGGGGGGGAACACTGAAGCTTTCTTT
CDR3aa: CASSPGGNTEAFF

abundance: once
len: 13
d_gene: NA
v_gene: TRBV2
j_gene: TRBJ1-6
CDR3nt: TGTGCCAGCAGTGCTTCAGGGGTTTCACCCCTCCACTTT
CDR3aa: CASSASGVSPLHF

abundance: few
len: 17
d_gene: NA
v_gene: TRBV19
j_gene: TRBJ2-1
CDR3nt: TGTGCCAGTAGTACCCACCAGGGATTAAGCTCCTACAATGAGCAGTTCTTC
CDR3aa: CASSTHQGLSSYNEQFF

abundance: NA
len: 13
d_gene: TRBD1
v_gene: TRBV4-1
j_gene: TRBJ1-2
CDR3nt: TGCGCCAGCAGCTTCCGGGACAGGGGAAACTACACCTTC
CDR3aa: CASSFRDRGNYTF

abundance: NA
len: 13
d_gene: TRBD1
v_gene: TRBV6-5
j_gene: TRBJ1-2
CDR3nt: TGTGCCAGCAGCGACAGGGGAAACTATGGCTACACCTTC
CDR3aa: CASSDRGNYGYTF

abundance: NA
len: 14
d_gene: TRBD1
v_gene: TRBV2
j_gene: TRBJ1-5
CDR3nt: TGTGCCAGCAGTGAAAGACAGGGTTTTCAGCCCCAGCATTTT
CDR3aa: CASSERQGFQPQHF

abundance: once
len: 21
d_gene: TRBD2
v_gene: TRBV4-3
j_gene: TRBJ2-3
CDR3nt: TGCGCCAGCAGCCAAGATACGCCTTCGGGGACTAGCGGGGGGCGGGGAGATACGCAGTATTTT
CDR3aa: CASSQDTPSGTSGGRGDTQYF

abundance: NA
len: 14
d_gene: NA
v_gene: TRBV5-1
j_gene: TRBJ1-4
CDR3nt: TGCGCCAGCAGCTTGGACAGCCGTAATGAAAAACTGTTTTTT
CDR3aa: CASSLDSRNEKLFF

abundance: NA
len: 14
d_gene: NA
v_gene: TRBV11-2
j_gene: TRBJ1-1
CDR3nt: TGTGCCAGCAGCTTAGTGGGGGGTGTCACTGAAGCTTTCTTT
CDR3aa: CASSLVGGVTEAFF

abundance: NA
len: 17
d_gene: NA
v_gene: TRBV5-6
j_gene: TRBJ2-3
CDR3nt: TGTGCCAGCAGCCCCCTCTATCCACCGCTCAGCACAGATACGCAGTATTTT
CDR3aa: CASSPLYPPLSTDTQYF

abundance: NA
len: 15
d_gene: NA
v_gene: TRBV27
j_gene: TRBJ1-5
CDR3nt: TGTGCCAGCAGTTTGGGGGGGGTGATTAATCAGCCCCAGCATTTT
CDR3aa: CASSLGGVINQPQHF

abundance: NA
len: 13
d_gene: TRBD1
v_gene: TRBV10-1
j_gene: TRBJ1-2
CDR3nt: TGCGCCAGCAGTGAGACGACAGGGGAAAACTACACCTTC
CDR3aa: CASSETTGENYTF

abundance: once
len: 15
d_gene: NA
v_gene: TRBV10-3
j_gene: TRBJ2-1
CDR3nt: TGTGCCATCAGTGGGACTCATAGCTCCTACAATGAGCAGTTCTTC
CDR3aa: CAISGTHSSYNEQFF

abundance: NA
len: 14
d_gene: NA
v_gene: TRBV11-3
j_gene: TRBJ2-2
CDR3nt: TGTGCCAGCAGCTTAGGCGGAGACACCGGGGAGCTGTTTTTT
CDR3aa: CASSLGGDTGELFF

abundance: NA
len: 21
d_gene: TRBD1
v_gene: TRBV23-1
j_gene: TRBJ1-2
CDR3nt: TGCGCCAGCAGTCCAGGGGATCCCCGAGGTAGGCAGGGGGTGGCATGCTATGGCTACACCTTC
CDR3aa: CASSPGDPRGRQGVACYGYTF

abundance: NA
len: 15
d_gene: NA
v_gene: TRBV6-1
j_gene: TRBJ1-2
CDR3nt: TGTGCCAGCAGTGAAGACGTAGACTACTACTATGGCTACACCTTC
CDR3aa: CASSEDVDYYYGYTF

abundance: NA
len: 13
d_gene: TRBD1
v_gene: TRBV2
j_gene: TRBJ1-1
CDR3nt: TGTGCCATGCAAACAGGGGAATACACTGAAGCTTTCTTT
CDR3aa: CAMQTGEYTEAFF

abundance: NA
len: 15
d_gene: TRBD1
v_gene: TRBV7-9
j_gene: TRBJ2-3
CDR3nt: TGTGCCAGCAGCCCCCCCCGGACAGGGCGGGATACGCAGTATTTT
CDR3aa: CASSPPRTGRDTQYF

abundance: NA
len: 13
d_gene: NA
v_gene: TRBV7-8
j_gene: TRBJ1-1
CDR3nt: TGTGCCAGCAGTCGCAGATGGAACACTGAAGCTTTCTTT
CDR3aa: CASSRRWNTEAFF